The 19 T cell receptor beta chains given below trace back to one sample, sequenced in a study of T cell responses to AZD1222 COVID-19 vaccine. Clones were sequenced by immunoSEQ multiplex PCR, and TCRdb holds only the in-frame ones, with some missing. The sample has 140,000 to 150,000 clones; 90% to 95% are singletons. The source was peripheral blood, collected on day 0 of AZD1222 vaccination. These receptors came from an adult in good health.

This chain joins TRBV28 and TRBJ2-7; 14 nucleotides line up with TRBD2. Germline V CDR1 and CDR2: MDHEN, SYDVKM. V lost 5 bases, J lost 7 bases, and 16 bases stayed unmatched. CDR3 length equals 18 residues. Here the CDR3 reads CASSLALGLAGGFGEQYF. CDR3 sequence (DNA): TGTGCCAGCAGTCTCGCCCTCGGACTAGCGGGAGGTTTTGGTGAGCAGTACTTC.

The rearrangement uses TRBV6-1 and TRBJ1-6, with 7 bases identical to TRBD1. Looked up from germline, CDR1 is MNHNS and CDR2 is SASEGT. V shed 11 bases and J 6 bases; nucleotides not matched to a gene: 10. There are 14 residues in the CDR3. CDR3 bases: TGTGCCGTCAAATTAGGGGGCGGTAATTCACCCCTCCACTTT. Protein: CAVKLGGGNSPLHF.

V usage is TRBV19 and J usage is TRBJ1-4, with 8 bases identical to TRBD1. The germline gives CDR1 LNHDA, CDR2 SQIVND (reference sequence). V was clipped by 6 bases and J by 8 bases; unmatched bases: 11. The CDR3 has 15 amino acids. The CDR3 is CASRETGVSSEKLFF. The CDR3 DNA follows: TGTGCCAGTAGGGAGACAGGGGTGAGCAGCGAAAAACTGTTTTTT.

The J gene is TRBJ2-5, the V gene TRBV30; no reliable D call. The CDR3 contains 11 residues. Germline V lookup: CDR1 GTSNPN, CDR2 SVGIG (reference sequence). V was pared by 3 bases and J by 0 bases, with 2 bases between. In DNA, the CDR3 is TGTGCCTGGAGCAACCAAGAGACCCAGTACTTC. Translation gives CAWSNQETQYF.

V and J are TRBV18 and TRBJ2-1; 11 bases are shared with TRBD2. The CDR3 is 16 residues long. Germline-derived CDR1 and CDR2 are KGHSH and LQKENI. V dropped 2 bases and J dropped 9; count of bases not matched to a gene: 9. The CDR3, as DNA: TGTGCCAGCTCACCAGTGGTGCTAGCGGGGGGTAGTGAGCAGTTCTTC. Amino acids: CASSPVVLAGGSEQFF.

The CDR3 spells CASSHSRVVEDEQFF. As DNA, the CDR3 is TGTGCCAGCAGCCATAGCAGGGTGGTTGAGGATGAGCAGTTCTTC. The V call is TRBV3-1 (or the pseudogene TRBV3-2), the J call TRBJ2-1, with D perhaps matching TRBD1 (5 bases). The ends were cut back, 3 bases at V and 8 bases at J, with 17 bases in the middle. The CDR3 runs 15 residues. The germline V gene encodes CDR1 LGHDT and CDR2 YNNKEL (reference sequence).

V and J are TRBV28 and TRBJ2-1; 8 bases match TRBD2. Germline CDR1 is MDHEN and CDR2 is SYDVKM. The CDR3 is 16 residues long. With 9 bases clipped from V and 12 bases from J, the junction kept 22 bases outside the gene matches. CDR3 sequence reads: CASSLMGLEGVGVQFF. CDR3 nucleotide sequence: TGTGCCAGTTCCTTGATGGGACTAGAGGGCGTTGGGGTGCAGTTCTTC.

The chain links TRBV6-2 or TRBV6-3 to TRBJ2-7; tentatively, D is TRBD1 (6 bases). The CDR3 is 15 residues long. The germline V gene has CDR1 MNHEY and CDR2 SVGEGT. V was cut by 4 bases and J by 2 bases, with 15 bases left in between. CDR3 region: CASSSLTGKAYEQYF. The DNA of the CDR3 is TGTGCCAGCAGTTCCCTGACAGGAAAAGCCTACGAGCAGTACTTC.

The chain employs TRBV20-1 and TRBJ1-1; no reliable D call. Trimming took off 4 bases at V and 5 bases at J, with 8 bases between the two ends. The CDR3 runs to 11 residues. The germline V gene has CDR1 DFQATT and CDR2 SNEGSKA (reference sequence). CDR3: CSATHGTEAFF. The CDR3, as DNA: TGCAGTGCTACACATGGAACTGAAGCTTTCTTT.

The J gene is TRBJ2-3, the V gene TRBV6-6, with no clear D. Germline lookup yields CDR1 MNHNY and CDR2 SVGAGI (reference sequence). Between the trimmed V and J ends, which lost 0 bases and 0 bases, there was a span of 10 bases. The CDR3 has 16 residues. CDR3 nucleotide sequence: TGTGCCAGCAGTTACTCGAATGTCAGGAGCACAGATACGCAGTATTTT. Translation: CASSYSNVRSTDTQYF.

This chain joins TRBV19 and TRBJ1-5, with TRBD1 matching over 8 bases. The CDR3 has 14 amino acids. J was trimmed by 7 bases and V by 7 bases; bases with no gene match: 9. The V gene's germline CDR1 is LNHDA and CDR2 SQIVND (reference sequence). This CDR3 reads CASTTDREGQPQHF. The CDR3 DNA is TGTGCCAGTACCACGGACAGGGAAGGGCAGCCCCAGCATTTT.

This chain connects TRBV11-2 to TRBJ2-1, with D perhaps TRBD2 (5 bases). CDR1 and CDR2 from the germline V gene are SGHAT and FQNNGV. V lost 5 bases, J lost 10 bases, and 21 bases lay in between. This CDR3 is built from 15 residues. The CDR3 DNA reads as TGTGCCAGCAGCAAGTGGAAGGTTGACCAGCGGGAGCAGTTCTTC. Translation gives CASSKWKVDQREQFF.

The chain recombines TRBV27 with TRBJ1-2, with D possibly matching TRBD1 (5 bases). V was clipped by 0 bases and J by 5 bases, with 7 bases between them. This CDR3 comprises 13 residues. Germline CDR1 is MNHEY and CDR2 is SMNVEV (reference sequence). The CDR3 DNA sequence: TGTGCCAGCAGTTTATCGGGGCAATATGGCTACACCTTC. Translating it yields CASSLSGQYGYTF.

This clone has more than one count but fewer than ten. CDR3 residues: CASQLEGFQPQHF. The CDR3 DNA is TGTGCCAGCCAACTTGAGGGGTTTCAGCCCCAGCATTTT. The rearrangement links TRBV7-2 to TRBJ1-5, with D perhaps matching TRBD1 (5 bases). V was cut by 8 bases and J by 6 bases, with 14 bases left in between. CDR1 SGHTA and CDR2 FQGNSA come from the germline V gene. This CDR3 contains 13 residues.

The chain couples TRBV23-1 to TRBJ1-2, with unresolved D. TRBV23-1 is designated an ORF whose function remains uncertain. The CDR3 is made up of 16 amino acids. Trimming shortened V by 2 bases and J by 0 bases, and 13 bases separated the two germline ends. The CDR3 region has the DNA TGCGCCAGCAGTCAACCCAATCCGGCCGCTAACTATGGCTACACCTTC. Its protein product is CASSQPNPAANYGYTF.

J is TRBJ1-5 and V is TRBV19; TRBD1 matches at 7 bases. The CDR3 is 19 amino acids. CDR1 and CDR2 (germline): LNHDA, SQIVND (reference sequence). The V gene end was trimmed by 1 base and the J gene end by 0 bases; junction bases not matched to a gene: 12. CDR3 loop: CASSIVPGQRHHSNQPQHF. The CDR3 DNA reads TGTGCCAGTAGTATAGTTCCGGGACAGAGACATCATAGCAATCAGCCCCAGCATTTT. Drawing the rest from reference TRBV19 and TRBJ1-5, the complete variable domain is DGGITQSPKYLFRKEGQNVTLSCEQNLNHDAMYWYRQDPGQGLRLIYYSQIVNDFQKGDIAEGYSVSREKKESFPLTVTSAQKNPTAFYLCASSIVPGQRHHSNQPQHFGDGTRLSIL.

J is TRBJ1-2 and V is TRBV25-1, with D tentatively TRBD1 (5 bases). Trimming took 7 bases from V and 2 from J, leaving 11 bases between them. Per the germline V gene, CDR1 is MGHDK and CDR2 is SYGVNS. The CDR3 covers 13 residues. The chain's CDR3 is CASTEAGNYGYTF. Written as DNA, the CDR3 is TGTGCCAGCACCGAGGCAGGGAACTATGGCTACACCTTC.

DNA of the CDR3: TGTGCCAGCAGCTTGGCTACAGGGCAAGACTATGGCTACACCTTC. Protein: CASSLATGQDYGYTF. The chain is built from TRBV5-5 and TRBJ1-2; D is perhaps TRBD1 (6 bases). The V and J ends lost 0 bases and 3 bases respectively, with 12 bases between them. Per germline, CDR1 SGHKS and CDR2 YYEKEE (reference sequence). This CDR3 spans 15 amino acids. Combining the CDR3 with reference TRBV5-5 and TRBJ1-2 gives the whole variable domain DAGVTQSPTHLIKTRGQQVTLRCSPISGHKSVSWYQQVLGQGPQFIFQYYEKEERGRGNFPDRFSARQFPNYSSELNVNALLLGDSALYLCASSLATGQDYGYTFGSGTRLTVV.

CDR3 in DNA: TGTGCCAGAGGGGACGATCGACGCGTGCTGTTTTTT. The encoded protein is CARGDDRRVLFF. This chain uses TRBV6-5 with TRBJ1-4, with D possibly being TRBD1 (5 bases). The ends were cut back, 9 bases at V and 14 bases at J, with 19 bases in the middle. The germline gives CDR1 MNHEY, CDR2 SVGAGI. The CDR3 covers 12 residues.